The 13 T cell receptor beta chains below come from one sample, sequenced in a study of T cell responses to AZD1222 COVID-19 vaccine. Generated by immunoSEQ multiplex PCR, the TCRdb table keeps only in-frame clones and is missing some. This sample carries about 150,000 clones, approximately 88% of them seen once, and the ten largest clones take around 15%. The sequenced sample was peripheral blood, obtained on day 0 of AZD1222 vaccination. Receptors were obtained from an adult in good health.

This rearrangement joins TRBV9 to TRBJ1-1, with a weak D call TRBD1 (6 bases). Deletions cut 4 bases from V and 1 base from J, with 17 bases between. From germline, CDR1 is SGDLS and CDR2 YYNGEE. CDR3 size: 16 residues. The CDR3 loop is CASSNIPGQRNTEAFF. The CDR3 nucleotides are TGTGCCAGCAGCAATATTCCGGGACAAAGGAACACTGAAGCTTTCTTT. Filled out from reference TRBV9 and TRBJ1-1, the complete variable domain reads DSGVTQTPKHLITATGQRVTLRCSPRSGDLSVYWYQQSLDQGLQFLIQYYNGEERAKGNILERFSAQQFPDLHSELNLSSLELGDSALYFCASSNIPGQRNTEAFFGQGTRLTVV.

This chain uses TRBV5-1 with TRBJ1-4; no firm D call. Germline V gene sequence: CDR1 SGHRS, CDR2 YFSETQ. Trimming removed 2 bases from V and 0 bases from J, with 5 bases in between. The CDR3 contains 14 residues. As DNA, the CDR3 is TGCGCCAGCAGCTTCCAGGCAACTAATGAAAAACTGTTTTTT. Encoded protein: CASSFQATNEKLFF. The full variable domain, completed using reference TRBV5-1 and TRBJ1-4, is KAGVTQTPRYLIKTRGQQVTLSCSPISGHRSVSWYQQTPGQGLQFLFEYFSETQRNKGNFPGRFSGRQFSNSRSEMNVSTLELGDSALYLCASSFQATNEKLFFGSGTQLSVL.

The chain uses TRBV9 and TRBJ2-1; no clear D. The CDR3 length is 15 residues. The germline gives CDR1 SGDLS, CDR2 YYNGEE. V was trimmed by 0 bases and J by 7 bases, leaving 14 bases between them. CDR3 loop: CASSVAGRSLNEQFF. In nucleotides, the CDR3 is TGTGCCAGCAGCGTAGCAGGACGGAGCCTGAATGAGCAGTTCTTC. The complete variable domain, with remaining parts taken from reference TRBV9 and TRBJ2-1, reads DSGVTQTPKHLITATGQRVTLRCSPRSGDLSVYWYQQSLDQGLQFLIQYYNGEERAKGNILERFSAQQFPDLHSELNLSSLELGDSALYFCASSVAGRSLNEQFFGPGTRLTVL.

CDR3 amino acids: CASSLVFRLASETQYF. For the CDR3, the DNA is TGTGCCAGCAGCTTAGTTTTCAGACTAGCGTCGGAGACCCAGTACTTC. The chain employs TRBV7-2 and TRBJ2-5, with 8 bases matching TRBD2. CDR3 length: 16 residues. Germline values: CDR1 SGHTA, CDR2 FQGNSA. J lost 5 bases, V lost 1 base, and 9 bases had no gene match. The full variable domain, with the rest looked up from reference TRBV7-2 and TRBJ2-5, is GAGVSQSPSNKVTEKGKDVELRCDPISGHTALYWYRQSLGQGLEFLIYFQGNSAPDKSGLPSDRFSAERTGGSVSTLTIQRTQQEDSAVYLCASSLVFRLASETQYFGPGTRLLVL.

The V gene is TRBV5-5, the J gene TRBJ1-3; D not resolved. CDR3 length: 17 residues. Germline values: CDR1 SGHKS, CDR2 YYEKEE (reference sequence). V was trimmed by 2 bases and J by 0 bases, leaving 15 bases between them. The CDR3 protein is CASSFYQLPNSGNTIYF. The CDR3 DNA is TGTGCCAGCAGCTTCTACCAGCTCCCTAACTCTGGAAACACCATATATTTT.

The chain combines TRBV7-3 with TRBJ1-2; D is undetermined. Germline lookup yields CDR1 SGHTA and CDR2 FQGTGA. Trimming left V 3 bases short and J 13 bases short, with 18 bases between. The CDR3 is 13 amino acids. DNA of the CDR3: TGTGCCAGCAGCTTTAACGAAAACACCCCACGCACCTTC. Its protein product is CASSFNENTPRTF.

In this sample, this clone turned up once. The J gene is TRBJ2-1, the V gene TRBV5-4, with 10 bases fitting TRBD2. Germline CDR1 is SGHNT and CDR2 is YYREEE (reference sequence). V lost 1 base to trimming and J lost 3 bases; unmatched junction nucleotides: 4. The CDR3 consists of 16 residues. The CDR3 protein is CASSLSPSGGYNEQFF. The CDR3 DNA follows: TGTGCCAGCAGCTTGTCTCCTAGCGGGGGCTACAATGAGCAGTTCTTC.

The CDR3 spells CASSPDAIYGYTF. The CDR3 region has the DNA TGTGCCAGTAGTCCGGACGCGATCTATGGCTACACCTTC. This rearrangement joins TRBV19 to TRBJ1-2; no definite D call. V gave up 5 bases and J gave up 4 bases, with 11 bases separating them. Germline CDR1 is LNHDA and CDR2 is SQIVND (reference sequence). CDR3 size: 13 residues.

In DNA form, the CDR3 reads TGTGCCAGCAGCGTAGGATCTGGGGAAGGTTCACCCCTCCACTTT. Translating it yields CASSVGSGEGSPLHF. The V call is TRBV9, the J call TRBJ1-6, with unresolved D. V lost 0 bases and J lost 9, with 13 bases in between. The CDR3 has 15 amino acids. CDR1 is SGDLS and CDR2 is YYNGEE in the germline V gene.

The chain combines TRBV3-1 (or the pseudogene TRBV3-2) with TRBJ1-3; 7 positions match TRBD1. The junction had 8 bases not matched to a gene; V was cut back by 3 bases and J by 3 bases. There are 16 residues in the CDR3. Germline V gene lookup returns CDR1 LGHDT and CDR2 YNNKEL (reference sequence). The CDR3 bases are TGTGCCAGCAGCCAGGGCAGGGGGTCGGGTGGAAACACCATATATTTT. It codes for CASSQGRGSGGNTIYF.

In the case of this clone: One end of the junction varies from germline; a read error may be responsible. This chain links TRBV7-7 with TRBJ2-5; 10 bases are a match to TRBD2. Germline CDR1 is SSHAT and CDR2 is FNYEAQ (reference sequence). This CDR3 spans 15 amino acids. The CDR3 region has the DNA TGTGCTAGCAGCCAAGCGGGGGGGCCCGGAGAGACCCAGTACTTC. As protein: CASSQAGGPGETQYF.

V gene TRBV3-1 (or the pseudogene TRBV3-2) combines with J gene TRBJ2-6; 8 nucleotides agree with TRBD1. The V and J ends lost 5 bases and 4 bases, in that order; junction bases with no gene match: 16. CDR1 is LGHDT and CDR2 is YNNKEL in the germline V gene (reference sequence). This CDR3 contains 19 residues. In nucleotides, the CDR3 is TGTGCCAGCAGCGCTACAGCCTGGGACAGGTTATCCGGGGCCAACGTCCTGACTTTC. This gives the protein CASSATAWDRLSGANVLTF.

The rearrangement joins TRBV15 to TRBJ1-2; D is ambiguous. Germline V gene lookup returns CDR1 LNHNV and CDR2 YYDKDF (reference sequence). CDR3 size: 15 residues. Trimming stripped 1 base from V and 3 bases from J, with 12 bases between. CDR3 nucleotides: TGTGCCACCAGCAGAGGGGCAAAGATGGACTATGGCTACACCTTC. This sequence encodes CATSRGAKMDYGYTF. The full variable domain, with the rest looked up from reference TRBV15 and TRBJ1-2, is DAMVIQNPRYQVTQFGKPVTLSCSQTLNHNVMYWYQQKSSQAPKLLFHYYDKDFNNEADTPDNFQSRRPNTSFCFLDIRSPGLGDTAMYLCATSRGAKMDYGYTFGSGTRLTVV.